Below, 10 T cell receptor beta chains from the same sample are listed, as sequenced in a study of graft-versus-host responses after intestinal transplantation. No antigen has been assigned to these receptors. Some clones are missing from TCRdb's copy, which holds only in-frame ones; the method was immunoSEQ multiplex PCR. The sample lists 80,000 to 90,000 clones, roughly 92% occurring once. The input for sequencing was unstimulated CD4+ T cells sorted from spleen or lymph node cells, taken before intestinal transplant. These receptors all come from a human donor who received an intestinal transplant.

The J gene is TRBJ2-1, the V gene TRBV30; no firm D call. This CDR3 is built from 13 residues. V was trimmed by 0 bases and J by 4 bases, leaving 7 bases between them. Germline CDR1 and CDR2: GTSNPN and SVGIG (reference sequence). The CDR3 nucleotides read TGTGCCTGGAGTGTCCGGCGGTACAATGAGCAGTTCTTC. Translation: CAWSVRRYNEQFF.

The chain is built from TRBV7-9 and TRBJ2-7; D perhaps matches TRBD2 (5 bases). Germline V gives CDR1 SEHNR, CDR2 FQNEAQ (reference sequence). Trimming stripped 5 bases from V and 5 bases from J, with 10 bases between. The CDR3 totals 12 residues. The CDR3 sequence: CASSPTGDEQYF. As DNA, the CDR3 is TGTGCCAGCAGCCCCACCGGGGACGAGCAGTACTTC.

V is TRBV7-8 and J is TRBJ2-7; D might be TRBD1 (6 bases). V gave up 2 bases and J gave up 1 base, with 9 bases separating them. This CDR3 has 14 residues. In germline, CDR1 is SGHVS, CDR2 FQNEAQ. The CDR3 DNA reads as TGTGCCAGCAGCTTACACAGGGAATCCTACGAGCAGTACTTC. Encoded protein: CASSLHRESYEQYF.

This clone appeared a single time. This chain links TRBV18 with TRBJ2-2; D not certain. The germline CDR1 and CDR2 sequences are KGHSH and LQKENI. The CDR3 contains 12 residues. Trimming cost V 5 bases and J 5 bases, with 6 bases left between them. This chain's CDR3 is CASSAITGELFF. The CDR3 nucleotides read TGTGCCAGCTCAGCAATAACCGGGGAGCTGTTTTTT.

CDR3 bases: TGTGCCACCAGCAGAGATCACTTACAAGAGACCCAGTACTTC. Amino acid sequence: CATSRDHLQETQYF. The chain couples TRBV15 to TRBJ2-5, with no clear D. V dropped 0 bases and J dropped 2 bases, with 7 bases sitting between them. The CDR3 is 14 amino acids. Per the germline V gene, CDR1 is LNHNV and CDR2 is YYDKDF (reference sequence).

This chain joins TRBV6-5 and TRBJ2-5; D perhaps matches TRBD1 (5 bases). Germline CDR1 and CDR2: MNHEY and SVGAGI. The CDR3 contains 14 residues. Deletions cut 0 bases from V and 3 bases from J, with 8 bases between. CDR3 residues: CASSYSGVEETQYF. In DNA form, the CDR3 reads TGTGCCAGCAGTTACTCAGGGGTGGAAGAGACCCAGTACTTC.

The genes are TRBV5-8 and TRBJ2-2; D may be TRBD1 (6 bases). From germline, CDR1 is SGHTS and CDR2 YDEGEE. CDR3 size: 15 residues. V gave up 4 bases and J gave up 1 base, with 11 bases separating them. This CDR3 reads CASSDRRLNTGELFF. The CDR3 nucleotides read TGTGCCAGCAGCGACAGGAGACTGAACACCGGGGAGCTGTTTTTT.

This rearrangement joins TRBV29-1 to TRBJ1-2, with D possibly matching TRBD1 (5 bases). V lost 5 bases to trimming and J lost 3 bases, with 10 bases between them. The length of the CDR3 is 12 residues. Per germline, CDR1 SQVTM and CDR2 ANQGSEA. The CDR3 loop is CSVRRGDYGYTF. The DNA for the CDR3 is TGCAGCGTTCGTAGAGGGGACTATGGCTACACCTTC.

The chain recombines TRBV4-2 with TRBJ2-2; 13 positions agree with TRBD2. V dropped 2 bases and J dropped 3; count of bases not matched to a gene: 6. Germline values: CDR1 LGHNA, CDR2 YNFKEQ. There are 18 residues in the CDR3. The CDR3 nucleotides read TGTGCCAGCAGCCAAAGGACTAGCGGGAGACGGCACACCGGGGAGCTGTTTTTT. Its protein is CASSQRTSGRRHTGELFF.

V and J are TRBV7-2 and TRBJ1-5, with D hard to call. CDR1 and CDR2 from the germline V gene are SGHTA and FQGNSA. The CDR3 has 13 amino acids. Trimming took off 11 bases at V and 6 bases at J, with 17 bases between the two ends. The CDR3 here is CAESRSASQPQHF. CDR3 nucleotides: TGTGCCGAGAGCCGTTCGGCAAGTCAGCCCCAGCATTTT.